The clone carrying this TCR beta chain was seen a few times. Germline CDR1 reads LNHNV; CDR2 reads YYDKDF (reference sequence). This CDR3 is 16 amino acids long. The ends lost 6 bases at V and 9 bases at J; junction bases unmatched: 8. This record belongs to a study of identical twins. TCRdb itself ran the 5' RACE reads through MiXCR, one entry per CDR3 protein. The sample lists 650,000 to 750,000 distinct CDR3 sequences, 20% to 25% seen once, with more than 4% in the top ten. The sample was also linked to a second study, of T cells expressing NK-cell markers.

Sequenced material: PBMCs. The chain has TRBV15 and TRBJ2-1; TRBD2 aligns across 16 bases. The sequence derives from a young woman in good health. The CDR3 DNA is TGTGCCACCAGAATGGGACTAGCGGGGGGGCTTGGTGAGCAGTTCTTC. Translation: CATRMGLAGGLGEQFF.